A single sample is the source of the 20 T cell receptor beta chains below, sequenced in a study of blood T cell repertoires in COVID-19. Repertoires were generated with immunoSEQ multiplex PCR, while TCRdb's copy carries only in-frame clones and drops some. The repertoire holds around 250,000 clones, with roughly nine tenths as singletons. The specimen was peripheral blood. These receptors originate from a man in his 60s with acute or convalescent COVID-19.

The genes are TRBV29-1 and TRBJ2-5; 7 nucleotides line up with TRBD2. Germline V CDR1 and CDR2: SQVTM, ANQGSEA. J lost 1 base, V lost 3 bases, and 11 bases had no gene match. The CDR3 consists of 16 residues. CDR3: CSVEGGVGRAQETQYF. CDR3 nucleotides: TGCAGCGTTGAGGGGGGGGTTGGCAGGGCCCAAGAGACCCAGTACTTC. The full variable domain, rest sourced from reference TRBV29-1 and TRBJ2-5, is SAVISQKPSRDICQRGTSLTIQCQVDSQVTMMFWYRQQPGQSLTLIATANQGSEATYESGFVIDKFPISRPNLTFSTLTVSNMSPEDSSIYLCSVEGGVGRAQETQYFGPGTRLLVL.

There are a few counts of this clone. The chain has TRBV7-9 and TRBJ2-7, with D possibly TRBD2 on 5 matching bases. CDR1 is SEHNR, CDR2 FQNEAQ, per germline (reference sequence). The V end was cut by 5 bases, the J end by 5 bases, with 25 bases between. The CDR3 loop spans 17 amino acids. In DNA, the CDR3 is TGTGCCAGCAGCCAAGGTCAACTGGGCCTCAGGAGGAACGAGCAGTACTTC. Protein product: CASSQGQLGLRRNEQYF.

As regards this clone: Other DNA sequences in this sample translate to the same CDR3. Here the CDR3 reads CASSLGQGGTEAFF. As DNA, the CDR3 is TGTGCCAGCAGTCTCGGACAGGGGGGCACTGAAGCTTTCTTT. J is TRBJ1-1 and V is TRBV6-5, with TRBD1 identical over 10 bases. The ends lost 5 bases at V and 4 bases at J; junction bases unmatched: 4. The germline V gene has CDR1 MNHEY and CDR2 SVGAGI. This CDR3 has 14 residues.

The V call is TRBV12-2, the J call TRBJ2-1; TRBD1 is the table's D call and was not checked against the DNA. TRBV12-2 is shown as a pseudogene. The CDR3 loop spans 17 amino acids. The CDR3: CASRSNHRVSSYNEQFF. CDR3 coding DNA: TGTGCAAGTCGCTCGAACCACAGGGTGAGCTCCTACAATGAGCAGTTCTTC.

The chain uses TRBV6-2 or TRBV6-3 and TRBJ1-5, with D hard to call. CDR3 size: 12 residues. The ends were cut back, 0 bases at V and 11 bases at J, with 8 bases in the middle. Germline V CDR1 and CDR2: MNHEY, SVGEGT. DNA of the CDR3: TGTGCCAGCAGTTACTCGGAAGGAGCCCAGCATTTT. Protein product: CASSYSEGAQHF.

The chain is built from TRBV2 and TRBJ2-1; D is possibly TRBD1 (5 bases). The CDR3 is 16 amino acids. Between the trimmed V and J ends, which lost 3 bases and 5 bases, there was a span of 17 bases. Germline V gene data show CDR1 as SNHLY and CDR2 as FYNNEI. The CDR3 nucleotides read TGTGCCAGCAGTGACCCCTGGGGCCTGCCGAACAATGAGCAGTTCTTC. Its protein is CASSDPWGLPNNEQFF.

V and J are TRBV12-3 or TRBV12-4 and TRBJ2-2; D gene ambiguous. V gave up 3 bases and J gave up 7 bases, with 3 bases separating them. This CDR3 comprises 11 residues. For the CDR3, the DNA is TGTGCCAGCAGTTTTAGCGGGGAGCTGTTTTTT. This sequence encodes CASSFSGELFF.

This chain connects TRBV30 to TRBJ1-4; D unresolved. Trimming removed 0 bases from V and 4 bases from J, with 3 bases in between. The CDR3 runs to 12 residues. Per the germline V gene, CDR1 is GTSNPN and CDR2 is SVGIG (reference sequence). CDR3 residues: CAWSVFNEKLFF. CDR3 DNA sequence: TGTGCCTGGAGTGTCTTTAATGAAAAACTGTTTTTT.

This sequence joins TRBV6-2 or TRBV6-3 and TRBJ2-3; D is uncertain. Trimming cost V 2 bases and J 9 bases, with 9 bases left between them. Germline lookup yields CDR1 MNHEY and CDR2 SVGEGT. This CDR3 contains 12 residues. The CDR3 spells CASSYGPETQYF. CDR3 nucleotides: TGTGCCAGCAGTTACGGTCCGGAGACGCAGTATTTT.

The chain uses TRBV6-5 and TRBJ1-1, with 9 bases identical to TRBD1. This CDR3 comprises 14 residues. Germline CDR1 and CDR2: MNHEY and SVGAGI. The junction had 6 bases not matched to a gene; V was cut back by 6 bases and J by 4 bases. The CDR3 sequence is CASSVQGASTEAFF. CDR3 DNA sequence: TGTGCCAGCAGCGTACAGGGGGCGAGCACTGAAGCTTTCTTT.

The rearrangement links TRBV30 to TRBJ2-7, with 7 bases aligning to TRBD1. Germline-derived CDR1 and CDR2 are GTSNPN and SVGIG (reference sequence). With V trimmed by 2 bases and J by 6 bases, 10 bases remained unmatched. CDR3 length: 14 amino acids. This CDR3 is CAWSTGQLTSEQYF. In nucleotides, the CDR3 is TGTGCCTGGAGTACGGGACAGCTTACCTCCGAGCAGTACTTC.

The chain employs TRBV27 and TRBJ2-7; TRBD2 agrees at 12 bases. Germline CDR1 MNHEY, CDR2 SMNVEV (reference sequence). This CDR3 has 18 amino acids. Unmatched junction bases numbered 11, after V lost 4 bases and J lost 1 base. CDR3 DNA sequence: TGTGCCAGCAGTTATCGACTAGCGGGAGATGGGGGATCCTACGAGCAGTACTTC. It is translated as CASSYRLAGDGGSYEQYF.

This sequence joins TRBV28 and TRBJ2-7; weak D call: TRBD2 (5 bases). Germline CDR1 MDHEN, CDR2 SYDVKM. This CDR3 comprises 12 residues. V lost 5 bases and J lost 3, with 8 bases in between. The CDR3 spells CASSPSIYEQYF. The CDR3 DNA is TGTGCCAGCAGTCCTAGCATCTACGAGCAGTACTTC. Full variable domain (outside the CDR3, taken from reference TRBV28 and TRBJ2-7): DVKVTQSSRYLVKRTGEKVFLECVQDMDHENMFWYRQDPGLGLRLIYFSYDVKMKEKGDIPEGYSVSREKKERFSLILESASTNQTSMYLCASSPSIYEQYFGPGTRLTVT.

The V call is TRBV9, the J call TRBJ2-7, with D perhaps TRBD1 (6 bases). The CDR3 sequence is 15 residues long. V was clipped by 3 bases and J by 7 bases, with 20 bases between them. CDR1 and CDR2 (germline): SGDLS, YYNGEE. The CDR3 sequence: CASSAQQGPSGEQYF. The CDR3 DNA is TGTGCCAGCAGCGCCCAACAGGGTCCCTCAGGGGAGCAGTACTTC. Together with reference TRBV9 and TRBJ2-7, the CDR3 gives the full variable domain: DSGVTQTPKHLITATGQRVTLRCSPRSGDLSVYWYQQSLDQGLQFLIQYYNGEERAKGNILERFSAQQFPDLHSELNLSSLELGDSALYFCASSAQQGPSGEQYFGPGTRLTVT.

This chain uses TRBV19 with TRBJ2-4; 7 nucleotides match TRBD1. Germline CDR1 is LNHDA and CDR2 is SQIVND (reference sequence). The CDR3 is 14 residues long. The ends lost 5 bases at V and 9 bases at J; junction bases unmatched: 10. The CDR3 reads CASSVRQGLSIQYF. The CDR3, as DNA: TGTGCCAGTAGTGTAAGACAGGGTCTGAGCATTCAGTACTTC.

This rearrangement joins TRBV5-1 to TRBJ2-7, with D perhaps matching TRBD1 (5 bases). The V gene lost 4 bases and the J gene lost 0 bases, with 14 bases spanning the gap. Germline CDR1 and CDR2: SGHRS and YFSETQ. This CDR3 has 15 residues. The CDR3 sequence is CASSLRTHSSYEQYF. In nucleotides, the CDR3 is TGCGCCAGCAGCCTTCGGACACACTCCTCCTACGAGCAGTACTTC. Full variable domain (rest looked up from reference TRBV5-1 and TRBJ2-7): KAGVTQTPRYLIKTRGQQVTLSCSPISGHRSVSWYQQTPGQGLQFLFEYFSETQRNKGNFPGRFSGRQFSNSRSEMNVSTLELGDSALYLCASSLRTHSSYEQYFGPGTRLTVT.

This chain links TRBV19 with TRBJ1-5; the match to TRBD1 covers 7 bases. V was clipped by 7 bases and J by 4 bases; unmatched bases: 10. CDR1 is LNHDA and CDR2 is SQIVND in the germline V gene (reference sequence). This CDR3 has 15 residues. CDR3 sequence reads: CASTRQGQPNQPQHF. The CDR3, as DNA: TGTGCCAGTACCCGTCAGGGACAGCCTAATCAGCCCCAGCATTTT.

CDR3 protein: CASSFYKNGELFF. The CDR3 region has the DNA TGTGCCAGCAGCTTCTATAAAAACGGGGAGCTGTTTTTT. The chain carries TRBV7-2 and TRBJ2-2; no reliable D call. V lost 3 bases and J lost 7, with 9 bases in between. The germline CDR1 and CDR2 sequences are SGHTA and FQGNSA. This CDR3 comprises 13 residues.

The rearrangement links TRBV6-5 to TRBJ2-3, with D perhaps matching TRBD2 (5 bases). Germline CDR1 is MNHEY and CDR2 is SVGAGI. Trimming stripped 7 bases from V and 1 base from J, with 15 bases between. The CDR3 is made up of 15 amino acids. In nucleotides, the CDR3 is TGTGCCAGCACCTCTACTAGGGATGGCACAGATACGCAGTATTTT. It codes for CASTSTRDGTDTQYF.

Details on this clone: The same CDR3 is also encoded by other DNA sequences in this sample. This sequence joins TRBV7-3 and TRBJ2-1; 9 positions agree with TRBD2. CDR3 length: 15 residues. The germline CDR1 and CDR2 sequences are SGHTA and FQGTGA. The trim removed 5 bases at V and 4 bases at J, leaving 6 bases unmatched. This CDR3 is CASSPRLAEYNEQFF. CDR3 coding DNA: TGTGCCAGCAGCCCGCGACTAGCGGAGTACAATGAGCAGTTCTTC.